The clone carrying this T cell receptor (beta chain) counts as medium-sized (0.01 to 0.1%). As yet, its antigen is unknown. Trimming removed 1 base at V and 4 bases at J, with 11 bases between. This CDR3 spans 15 amino acids. Per germline, CDR1 SEHNR and CDR2 FQNEAQ (reference sequence). TCRdb fed the reads into MiXCR, producing one record per CDR3 protein. The table lists more than 250,000 distinct CDR3 sequences, roughly 25% of them singletons. The sample comes from a study of T cell repertoires in cytomegalovirus infection. Study context: The study used recently identified HLA-C-restricted and well-studied HLA-B-restricted CMV epitopes. It was the public TCR beta signatures that indicated both CMV infection and matching HLA type. Study-wide findings and caveats: Across the ex vivo response, the dominant clonotypes were HLA-C-restricted CMV-specific TCR beta clonotypes. Public TCR beta family frequency separated CMV-and-HLA carriers, including in an independent cohort.

The source material was cultured PBMCs, sampled from culture after CMV antigen stimulation. This clonotype was sampled from a human donor in good health (CMV status not recorded). Some clones in this sample may be carry-over from other donors' samples. The chain joins TRBV7-9 to TRBJ2-1, with D perhaps assigned TRBD1 or TRBD2 (5 bases each). CDR3 in amino acids: CASSLGDGQYNEQFF. The CDR3 nucleotides read TGTGCCAGCAGCTTAGGGGACGGTCAATACAATGAGCAGTTCTTC.